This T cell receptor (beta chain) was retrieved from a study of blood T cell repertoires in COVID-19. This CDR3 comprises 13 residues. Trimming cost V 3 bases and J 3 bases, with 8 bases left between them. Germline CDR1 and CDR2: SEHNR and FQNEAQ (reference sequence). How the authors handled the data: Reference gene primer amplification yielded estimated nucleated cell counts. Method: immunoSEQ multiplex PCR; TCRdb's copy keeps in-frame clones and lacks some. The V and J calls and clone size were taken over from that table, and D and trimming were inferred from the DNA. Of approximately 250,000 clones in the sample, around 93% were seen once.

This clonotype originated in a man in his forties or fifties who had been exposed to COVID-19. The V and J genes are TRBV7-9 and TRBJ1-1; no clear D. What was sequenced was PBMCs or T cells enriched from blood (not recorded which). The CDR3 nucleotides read TGTGCCAGCAGCTTGAGCCAAGACACTGAAGCTTTCTTT. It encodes CASSLSQDTEAFF.